This T cell receptor beta chain was retrieved from a study of CD8+ T cells in alopecia areata. As for the study in general: Each of the treated patients was given oral tofacitinib, 5 to 10 mg twice daily, for moderate-to-severe alopecia areata.

The germline V gene has CDR1 DFQATT and CDR2 SNEGSKA (reference sequence). The CDR3 runs to 10 residues. RNA was extracted and reverse transcribed into cDNA as the sequencing template. The repertoire was sequenced with immunoSEQ multiplex PCR; TCRdb's copy has only in-frame clones and lacks some. The sample has fewer than 250,000 clones, 50% to 65% seen once. The chain joins TRBV20-1 to TRBJ2-7, with 7 nucleotides matching TRBD2. The starting material was CD4+ T cells sorted from blood, obtained at week 0. The sequence derives from a human donor with alopecia areata. The CDR3 region has the DNA TGCAGCCTAGCGGCCCACGAGCAGTACTTC. This codes for CSLAAHEQYF.